This TCR beta chain derives from a study of early T cells in non-severe SARS-CoV-2 infection. The overall study: Chains were not paired, and sequencing was done on bulk RNA from unsorted whole blood. Regarding the study as a whole: The VDJdb matching leaned toward anti-spike CD8 responses and overlooked private and CD4 specificities.

This clonotype came up many times. What it recognizes is unknown. This CDR3 is 12 amino acids long. V lost 5 bases to trimming and J lost 6 bases, with 8 bases between them. Germline CDR1 and CDR2: SEHNR and FQNEAQ (reference sequence). Researchers tagged individual cDNA molecules with unique molecular identifiers. TCRdb independently ran MiXCR on the 5' RACE reads; one entry per CDR3 protein. The sample has 65,000 to 70,000 distinct CDR3 sequences; over 9% are singletons. V gene TRBV7-9 combines with J gene TRBJ2-1; a possible D gene is TRBD2 (5 bases). The sample consisted of whole blood. The clonotype comes from an adult who was a healthcare worker with PCR-confirmed SARS-CoV-2 infection or an uninfected control (not recorded which). CDR3 sequence (DNA): TGTGCCAGCAGCCCGGGGAGCAATGAGCAGTTCTTC. It translates to CASSPGSNEQFF.